This T cell receptor beta chain is drawn from a study of T cell responses to AZD1222 COVID-19 vaccine. Regarding the study as a whole: Distributed over spike, vaccine-associated CD4 TCRs predominated at 160-218 and 743-854.

Libraries were prepared by immunoSEQ multiplex PCR; TCRdb keeps only in-frame clonotypes and omits some of them. Among over 50,000 clones listed, 80% to 90% were seen once. Per germline, CDR1 SNHLY and CDR2 FYNNEI. J gave up 9 bases and V 2 bases, and 3 bases lay outside the gene matches. The CDR3 is 14 amino acids. Of note for this clone: The antigen is not known.

The sequencing used peripheral blood, collected on day 0 of AZD1222 vaccination. This TCR was recovered from an adult in good health. The chain joins TRBV2 to TRBJ2-1; the match to TRBD2 covers 11 bases. CDR3 nucleotides: TGTGCCAGCAGTGAAACTAGCGGGAGAGTTGAGCAGTTCTTC. Its translation is CASSETSGRVEQFF.